The 11 T cell receptor beta chains below come from one sample, sequenced in a study of T cell responses to AZD1222 COVID-19 vaccine. The assay was immunoSEQ multiplex PCR, and TCRdb's table has in-frame clones only and misses some. The sample includes around 78,000 clones, under 95% seen only once; the top ten take 4.5% to 5.5%. This specimen was peripheral blood, taken on day 0 of MenACWY control vaccination. The receptor source for this set is an adult in good health.

The CDR3 region has the DNA TGTGCCAGCAGCATACAGGCTCCTAACACTGAAGCTTTCTTT. Protein product: CASSIQAPNTEAFF. This chain connects TRBV5-4 to TRBJ1-1, with TRBD1 as a possible D gene (5 bases). CDR3 length equals 14 residues. Germline lookup yields CDR1 SGHNT and CDR2 YYREEE (reference sequence). With 4 bases removed from V and 2 bases from J, the gap between germline ends came to 12 bases. Complete variable domain (other parts from reference TRBV5-4 and TRBJ1-1): ETGVTQSPTHLIKTRGQQVTLRCSSQSGHNTVSWYQQALGQGPQFIFQYYREEENGRGNFPPRFSGLQFPNYSSELNVNALELDDSALYLCASSIQAPNTEAFFGQGTRLTVV.

The gene calls are TRBV2 and TRBJ1-6; D uncertain. CDR1 is SNHLY, CDR2 FYNNEI, per germline. CDR3 length equals 14 residues. Trimming removed 11 bases from V and 0 bases from J, with 11 bases in between. CDR3 nucleotide sequence: TGTGCCGGCGGGCGGGACTCCTATAATTCACCCCTCCACTTT. Translation: CAGGRDSYNSPLHF. The whole variable domain, filled in from reference TRBV2 and TRBJ1-6, reads EPEVTQTPSHQVTQMGQEVILRCVPISNHLYFYWYRQILGQKVEFLVSFYNNEISEKSEIFDDQFSVERPDGSNFTLKIRSTKLEDSAMYFCAGGRDSYNSPLHFGNGTRLTVT.

V gene TRBV11-2 combines with J gene TRBJ1-1; 7 bases fit TRBD1. CDR1 is SGHAT, CDR2 FQNNGV, per germline. V was clipped by 7 bases and J by 11 bases; unmatched bases: 13. The CDR3 is 13 amino acids. The DNA of the CDR3 is TGTGCCAGCACGAACAGGGGCCCTCCGGGGGCTTTCTTT. This sequence encodes CASTNRGPPGAFF.

This clone has only one observation. This chain connects TRBV5-6 to TRBJ1-4; a possible D gene is TRBD1 (5 bases). The CDR3 is 14 residues long. Germline V lookup: CDR1 SGHDT, CDR2 YYEEEE. Trimming pared 5 bases from V and 5 bases from J, leaving 13 bases between. Here the CDR3 reads CASSPGTVNEKLFF. The CDR3 DNA reads as TGTGCCAGCAGTCCCGGGACGGTGAATGAAAAACTGTTTTTT.

The chain carries TRBV24-1 and TRBJ2-3; D is unclear. The CDR3 totals 15 residues. Trimming shortened V by 2 bases and J by 3 bases, and 11 bases separated the two germline ends. Germline-derived CDR1 and CDR2 are KGHDR and SFDVKD. The CDR3, as DNA: TGTGCCACCAGTGATTCCACGTCCCGGACAGATACGCAGTATTTT. It yields the protein CATSDSTSRTDTQYF.

The chain links TRBV30 to TRBJ2-7, with 9 bases matching TRBD2. Germline-derived CDR1 and CDR2 are GTSNPN and SVGIG (reference sequence). This CDR3 is 16 amino acids long. V shed 5 bases and J 6 bases; nucleotides not matched to a gene: 17. CDR3 bases: TGTGCCTGGGCGGCCCGCGGGGGGGTAATCCCCCTCGAGCAGTACTTC. Its protein is CAWAARGGVIPLEQYF.

This chain uses TRBV5-1 with TRBJ1-4, with no clear D. Germline V gene lookup returns CDR1 SGHRS and CDR2 YFSETQ. Trimming pared 0 bases from V and 12 bases from J, leaving 9 bases between. The CDR3 is made up of 12 amino acids. The CDR3 bases are TGCGCCAGCAGCTTGGGTGGGTTTCAACTGTTTTTT. It translates to CASSLGGFQLFF.

The chain is built from TRBV7-9 and TRBJ2-2; the D gene is possibly TRBD2 (5 bases). The CDR3 contains 15 residues. V was shortened by 3 bases and J by 1 base, with 9 bases between the two germline ends. Germline lookup yields CDR1 SEHNR and CDR2 FQNEAQ (reference sequence). Written as DNA, the CDR3 is TGTGCCAGCAGCTTCCTAGCTGGGAACACCGGGGAGCTGTTTTTT. The encoded protein is CASSFLAGNTGELFF.

The V gene is TRBV6-2 or TRBV6-3, the J gene TRBJ1-4; D might be TRBD1 (5 bases). Trimming removed 5 bases from V and 7 bases from J, with 17 bases in between. The CDR3 runs to 15 residues. Per the germline V gene, CDR1 is MNHEY and CDR2 is SVGEGT. CDR3 protein: CASSLGGKSAEKLFF. CDR3 DNA: TGTGCCAGCAGTCTCGGGGGGAAGAGTGCTGAAAAACTGTTTTTT.

This rearrangement joins TRBV5-1 to TRBJ1-1, with a weak D call TRBD1 (5 bases). Trimming removed 0 bases from V and 5 bases from J, with 14 bases in between. This CDR3 comprises 15 residues. The V gene's germline CDR1 is SGHRS and CDR2 YFSETQ. CDR3 sequence: CASSLAPGPQTEAFF. The CDR3 DNA reads as TGCGCCAGCAGCTTGGCTCCGGGACCGCAGACTGAAGCTTTCTTT.

The V call is TRBV6-1, the J call TRBJ1-2, with 8 bases lining up with TRBD1. The germline V gene has CDR1 MNHNS and CDR2 SASEGT. Unmatched junction bases numbered 1, after V lost 3 bases and J lost 4 bases. The CDR3 loop spans 13 amino acids. DNA for the CDR3: TGTGCCAGCAGTGAGGACAGGGCCTATGGCTACACCTTC. This gives the protein CASSEDRAYGYTF.